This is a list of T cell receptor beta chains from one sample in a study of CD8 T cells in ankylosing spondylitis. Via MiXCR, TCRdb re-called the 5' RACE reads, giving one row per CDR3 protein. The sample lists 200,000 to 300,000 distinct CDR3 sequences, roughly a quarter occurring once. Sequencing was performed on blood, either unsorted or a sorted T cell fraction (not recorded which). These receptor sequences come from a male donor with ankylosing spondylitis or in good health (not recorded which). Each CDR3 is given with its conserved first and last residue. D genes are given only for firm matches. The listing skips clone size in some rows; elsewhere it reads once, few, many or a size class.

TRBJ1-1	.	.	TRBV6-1	TGTGTCAGCAGTGAATGGACAGCCAACACTGAAGCTTTCTTT	CVSSEWTANTEAFF
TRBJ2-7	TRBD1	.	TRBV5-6	TGTGCCAGCAGCTTGGGGCAGGGGGCATATACCTTCTACGAGCAGTACTTC	CASSLGQGAYTFYEQYF
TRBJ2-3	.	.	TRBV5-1	TGCGCCAGCAGCCCGGATTCCAAAGACCCAGATACGCAGTATTTT	CASSPDSKDPDTQYF
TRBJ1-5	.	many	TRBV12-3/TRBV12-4	TGTGCCAGCAGGACTAGCAATCAGCCCCAGCATTTT	CASRTSNQPQHF
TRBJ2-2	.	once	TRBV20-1	TGCAGTGCTAAACGGGCATTTTTCGTGAGCGGGGAGCTGTTTTTT	CSAKRAFFVSGELFF
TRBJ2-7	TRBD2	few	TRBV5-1	TGCGCCAGCACCTGGACTAGCGGGGCCCCGGAGCAGTACTTC	CASTWTSGAPEQYF
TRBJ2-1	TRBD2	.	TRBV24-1	TGTGCCACCAGTGGGGGGGGTCGTAATGAGCAGTTCTTC	CATSGGGRNEQFF
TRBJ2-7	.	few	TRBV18	TGTGCCAGCTCACCACGGCTCGAGCAGTACTTC	CASSPRLEQYF
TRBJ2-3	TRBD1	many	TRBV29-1	TGCAGCTCCTTCGAGGGGGCGGCGCAGTATTTT	CSSFEGAAQYF
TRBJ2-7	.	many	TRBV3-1	TGTGCCAGCAGCTCTTTCTACGAGCAGTACTTC	CASSSFYEQYF
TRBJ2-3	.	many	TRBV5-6	TGTGCCAGCAGCTTGGGGGAAGATACGCAGTATTTT	CASSLGEDTQYF
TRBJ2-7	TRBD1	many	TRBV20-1	TGCAGTGCTAGAGACACCGGGACAGACCCCTACGAGCAGTACTTC	CSARDTGTDPYEQYF
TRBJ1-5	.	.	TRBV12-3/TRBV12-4	TGTGCCAGCAGCTCCGACAGTAGCAATCAGCCCCAGCATTTT	CASSSDSSNQPQHF
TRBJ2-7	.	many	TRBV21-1	TGTGCCAGCAGCAAAGGGGAAGGTATCGACGAGCAGTACTTC	CASSKGEGIDEQYF
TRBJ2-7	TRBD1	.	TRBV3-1	TGTGCCAGCAGCCAAGAGGGACAGGGAACCTACGAGCAGTACTTC	CASSQEGQGTYEQYF
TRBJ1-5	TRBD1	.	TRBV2	TGTGCCAGCAGTACAAACCCGGGACAGGGTGTGCCCCAGCATTTT	CASSTNPGQGVPQHF
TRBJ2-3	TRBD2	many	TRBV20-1	TGCAGTGCTAGAGGGCTAGCGGGGGAAGATACGCAGTATTTT	CSARGLAGEDTQYF
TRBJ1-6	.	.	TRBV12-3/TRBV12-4	TGTGCCAGCAGCCCTACAGGGTGGAGGTCCTATAATTCACCCCTCCACTTT	CASSPTGWRSYNSPLHF
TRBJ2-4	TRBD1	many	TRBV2	TGTGCCAGCACCTGGGACAGGGGAGGGGAAAACATTCAGTACTTC	CASTWDRGGENIQYF
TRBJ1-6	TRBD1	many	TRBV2	TGTGCCAGCAGTCGGACAGGAAGTCCTTCACCCCTCCACTTT	CASSRTGSPSPLHF
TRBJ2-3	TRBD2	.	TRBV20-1	TGCAGTGCTAGAGTCCCCCGGCTAGCGGGGGTGACAGATACGCAGTATTTT	CSARVPRLAGVTDTQYF
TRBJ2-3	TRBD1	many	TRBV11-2	TGTGCCAGCAGCATCGAGGGGACAGGACCCACAGATACGCAGTATTTT	CASSIEGTGPTDTQYF
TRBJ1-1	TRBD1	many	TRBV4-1	TGCGCCAGCAGCCAACGAGGACAGGGTAATGGCCATACGGTAGCTTTCTTT	CASSQRGQGNGHTVAFF
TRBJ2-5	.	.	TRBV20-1	TGCAGTGCTCCCAATACGTTCGGGGGCTGGGAGACCCAGTACTTC	CSAPNTFGGWETQYF
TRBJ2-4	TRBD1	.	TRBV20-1	TGCAGTGCTAGCAACAGGGGCGGCTTTGGCATTCAGTACTTC	CSASNRGGFGIQYF
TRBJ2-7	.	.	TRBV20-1	TGCAGTGCTAGCAACCCGGAAAGTTACTCCTACGAGCAGTACTTC	CSASNPESYSYEQYF
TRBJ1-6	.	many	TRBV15	TGTGCCACCAGCAGAGGGTTTGGGAATTCACCCCTCCACTTT	CATSRGFGNSPLHF
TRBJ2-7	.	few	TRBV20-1	TGCAGTGCTGATTCGCGCGGAGAGCAGTACTTC	CSADSRGEQYF
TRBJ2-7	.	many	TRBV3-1	TGTGCCAGCAGCCAAGGCGGACGATACGAGCAGTACTTC	CASSQGGRYEQYF
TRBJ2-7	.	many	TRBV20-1	TGCAGTGCTAGAGGAGGAGGGGGCGGGGACGAGCAGTACTTC	CSARGGGGGDEQYF
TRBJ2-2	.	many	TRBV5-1	TGCGCCAGCAGCTTGGCGGCAGGGAGGACCGGGGAGCTGTTTTTT	CASSLAAGRTGELFF
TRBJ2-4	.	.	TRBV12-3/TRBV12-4	TGTGCCTGCAGTGCCCGTGCCGCTGGAGGGTACCGGAAAAACATTCAGTACTTC	CACSARAAGGYRKNIQYF
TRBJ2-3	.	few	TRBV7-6	TGTGCCAGCAGCCCATCCCGGGGGGATACGCAGTATTTT	CASSPSRGDTQYF
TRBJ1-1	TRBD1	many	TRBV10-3	TGTGCCATCAGTAGATCCGGGACAGACCACCCTGAAGCTTTCTTT	CAISRSGTDHPEAFF
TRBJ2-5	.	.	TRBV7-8	TGTGCCAGCAGCTTATGGTCAGAAGAGACCCAGTACTTC	CASSLWSEETQYF
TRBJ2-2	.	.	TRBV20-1	TGCAGTGCTAGTAGGGTCCAGAACACCGGGGAGCTGTTTTTT	CSASRVQNTGELFF
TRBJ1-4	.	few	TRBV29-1	TGCAGCGTTGACGGAGGGGGTTCTAATGAAAAACTGTTTTTT	CSVDGGGSNEKLFF
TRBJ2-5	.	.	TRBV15	TGTGCCACCAGCAGAGATTTGGGTTTAACCCAGTACTTC	CATSRDLGLTQYF
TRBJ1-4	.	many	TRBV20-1	TGCAGTGCTAGAGGGTGGCAGGAGAATGAAAAACTGTTTTTT	CSARGWQENEKLFF
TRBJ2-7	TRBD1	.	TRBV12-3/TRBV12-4	TGTGCCAGCAGTCTTTACAGGGGGCGCGATTACTTC	CASSLYRGRDYF
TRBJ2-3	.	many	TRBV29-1	TGCAGCGTTGTTCCTGATACGCAGTATTTT	CSVVPDTQYF
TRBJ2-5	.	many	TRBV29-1	TGCAGCGCCTCCCGCCAAGAGACCCAGTACTTC	CSASRQETQYF
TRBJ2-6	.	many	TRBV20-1	TGCAGTGCTAGAGATCGATCTGGGGCCAACGTCCTGACTTTC	CSARDRSGANVLTF
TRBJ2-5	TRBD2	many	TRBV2	TGTGCCAGCAACCGCGGGGGGGCCTCAGAGACCCAGTACTTC	CASNRGGASETQYF
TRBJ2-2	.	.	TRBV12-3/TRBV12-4	TGTGCCAGCAGTTTACGGGGGTACAGCGGGGAGCTGTTTTTT	CASSLRGYSGELFF
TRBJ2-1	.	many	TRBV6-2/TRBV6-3	TGTGCCAGCAGTTACCGGCCCGGCAGCCTGCGCCCGGCCAAATACAATGAGCAGTTCTTC	CASSYRPGSLRPAKYNEQFF
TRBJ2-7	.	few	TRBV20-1	TGCAGTGCTCGAAGATCCCTAAACTCCTACGAGCAGTACTTC	CSARRSLNSYEQYF
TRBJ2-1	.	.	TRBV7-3	TGTGCCAGCAGCTTAATGGACTCCTACAATGAGCAGTTCTTC	CASSLMDSYNEQFF
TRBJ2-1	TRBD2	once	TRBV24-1	TGTGCCACCAGTGTCCAGGGACTAGCGGGGTCCGGTGAGCAGTTCTTC	CATSVQGLAGSGEQFF
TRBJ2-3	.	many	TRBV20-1	TGCAGTGCTAGCTTAGATACGCAGTATTTT	CSASLDTQYF
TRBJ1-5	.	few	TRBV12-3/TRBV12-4	TGTGCCAGCAGTTTAAGGCGGGGGGTCGAGCCCCAGCATTTT	CASSLRRGVEPQHF
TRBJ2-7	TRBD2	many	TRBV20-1	TGCAGTGCTAGAGATAGCGGGGGTCCGTCCTACGAGCAGTACTTC	CSARDSGGPSYEQYF
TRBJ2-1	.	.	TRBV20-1	TGCAGTGCTAGAAGGGGGGTTACGCCCAACAATGAGCAGTTCTTC	CSARRGVTPNNEQFF
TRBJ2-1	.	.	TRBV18	TGTGCCAGCTCACCGGGCAGCAGCAATGAGCAGTTCTTC	CASSPGSSNEQFF
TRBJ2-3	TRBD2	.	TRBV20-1	TGCAGTGCCAGCCGCGGGGGGAACACAGATACGCAGTATTTT	CSASRGGNTDTQYF
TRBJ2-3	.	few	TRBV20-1	TGCAGTGCCAGGGGACCATCCCGGAATACGCAGTATTTT	CSARGPSRNTQYF
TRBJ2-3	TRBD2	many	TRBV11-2	TGTGCCAGCAGCTTAGAACGTAGGGCTAGCGGACGATTGACAAGCACAGATACGCAGTATTTT	CASSLERRASGRLTSTDTQYF
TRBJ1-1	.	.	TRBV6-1	TGTGCCAGCCATAGGGTGTACACTGAAGCTTTCTTT	CASHRVYTEAFF
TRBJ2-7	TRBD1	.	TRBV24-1	TGTGCCACCAGCCCCTCGGGACAGGAGACCTACGAGCAGTACTTC	CATSPSGQETYEQYF
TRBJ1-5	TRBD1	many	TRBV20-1	TGCAGTGCTAGAGATCCTGGACAGGGGACGAATCAGCCCCAGCATTTT	CSARDPGQGTNQPQHF